This T cell receptor beta chain was sequenced for a study of shared clonotypes between healthy human individuals. Study summary: The donor pool was made up of two women and three men aged 18 to 49.

CDR1 is MNHEY, CDR2 SVGAGI, per germline. V was trimmed by 5 bases and J by 1 base, leaving 12 bases between them. This CDR3 comprises 15 residues. Profiled with immunoSEQ multiplex PCR; TCRdb holds only in-frame clones, not every one. Of under 2.5 million clones listed, less than 95% are singletons. This clone has a handful of counts. Splitting of CD4+ cells produced CD45RA+ naive and CD45RA-negative memory subsets. Sequences were obtained from naive CD4+ T cells from PBMCs. Documented subset: CD45RA+ positively selected. This TCR derives from a man younger than 35 in good health. Some clones in this sample may be carry-over from other donors' samples. The chain joins TRBV6-5 to TRBJ1-5, with D uncertain. The CDR3 coding sequence is TGTGCCAGCAGTGTGGGTGGAAGAAGCAATCAGCCCCAGCATTTT. Amino acid sequence: CASSVGGRSNQPQHF.